The 13 T cell receptor beta chains reported below all come from one sample, sequenced in a study of blood T cell repertoires in COVID-19. Profiled with immunoSEQ multiplex PCR; TCRdb holds only in-frame clones, not every one. Of roughly 90,000 clones in the sample, around 80% were seen once. Sequencing input: peripheral blood. Every receptor here comes from a woman older than 75 with active or convalescent COVID-19.

In its sample, this clone was seen a few times. CDR3 DNA: TGTGCCAGCAGCCAAAGTGCAGGTAGCTATGGCTACACCTTC. Translating it yields CASSQSAGSYGYTF. The gene calls are TRBV3-1 (or the pseudogene TRBV3-2) and TRBJ1-2; D not certain. Germline values: CDR1 LGHDT, CDR2 YNNKEL (reference sequence). V lost 2 bases and J 4 bases, leaving 11 bases between the germline ends. The CDR3 runs to 14 residues.

This clone was found a few times. This chain joins TRBV5-4 and TRBJ1-6; weak D call: TRBD1 (6 bases). From germline, CDR1 is SGHNT and CDR2 YYREEE (reference sequence). The CDR3 extends over 14 amino acids. V lost 0 bases and J 5 bases, leaving 6 bases between the germline ends. The CDR3 here is CASSLDRDNSPLHF. The CDR3 bases are TGTGCCAGCAGCTTGGACAGGGATAATTCACCCCTCCACTTT.

The CDR3 sequence: CASSERGGAKNIQYF. The CDR3 nucleotides read TGTGCCAGCTCTGAGCGGGGGGGGGCCAAAAACATTCAGTACTTC. The rearrangement uses TRBV6-6 and TRBJ2-4, with 10 bases aligning to TRBD2. Germline V lookup: CDR1 MNHNY, CDR2 SVGAGI (reference sequence). The V segment lost 8 bases and the J segment 1 base; nucleotides outside the gene matches: 5. The CDR3 runs 15 residues.

This chain joins TRBV24-1 and TRBJ2-3; TRBD1 agrees at 8 bases. The CDR3 sequence is 15 residues long. Germline trimming cut 4 bases from V and 0 bases from J; bases unmatched to any gene: 2. Germline-derived CDR1 and CDR2 are KGHDR and SFDVKD. CDR3 nucleotides: TGTGCCACCAGTGAGGGACAGGTTAGCACAGATACGCAGTATTTT. It is translated as CATSEGQVSTDTQYF.

This rearrangement joins TRBV19 to TRBJ2-5; 8 bases map to TRBD2. The germline V gene encodes CDR1 LNHDA and CDR2 SQIVND (reference sequence). CDR3 length equals 14 residues. The V and J ends lost 7 bases and 7 bases, in that order; junction bases with no gene match: 11. As DNA, the CDR3 is TGTGCCAGTACGGCGGGGGGACCGACGGGGACCCAGTACTTC. It is translated as CASTAGGPTGTQYF. The entire variable domain, with the rest obtained from reference TRBV19 and TRBJ2-5, is as follows: DGGITQSPKYLFRKEGQNVTLSCEQNLNHDAMYWYRQDPGQGLRLIYYSQIVNDFQKGDIAEGYSVSREKKESFPLTVTSAQKNPTAFYLCASTAGGPTGTQYFGPGTRLLVL.

J is TRBJ1-5 and V is TRBV19, with D tentatively TRBD1 (6 bases). Germline CDR1 reads LNHDA; CDR2 reads SQIVND (reference sequence). The CDR3 has 16 residues. V was shortened by 3 bases and J by 3 bases, with 15 bases between the two germline ends. The CDR3 here is CASSIIQGVANQPQHF. The CDR3 DNA is TGTGCCAGTAGTATTATACAGGGAGTGGCCAATCAGCCCCAGCATTTT.

This chain connects TRBV2 to TRBJ1-1; TRBD1 matches at 8 bases. Germline V lookup: CDR1 SNHLY, CDR2 FYNNEI. V shed 5 bases, J shed 4 bases, and the junction held 3 bases outside the gene matches. The CDR3 is 13 amino acids. This CDR3 is CASSQGAITEAFF. The CDR3 DNA is TGTGCCAGCAGTCAGGGGGCAATCACTGAAGCTTTCTTT.

V gene TRBV24-1 combines with J gene TRBJ2-2; 9 bases align to TRBD1. Germline V gene lookup returns CDR1 KGHDR and CDR2 SFDVKD. There are 16 residues in the CDR3. The trim removed 4 bases at V and 2 bases at J, leaving 4 bases unmatched. CDR3 loop: CATSETGGSNTGELFF. The CDR3 DNA reads TGTGCCACCAGTGAAACAGGGGGCTCAAACACCGGGGAGCTGTTTTTT.

The chain employs TRBV4-1 and TRBJ2-5; TRBD2 matches 16 bases. The CDR3 is made up of 17 amino acids. The J segment lost 5 bases and the V segment lost 3 bases, leaving 6 bases of the junction unmatched. Germline V CDR1 and CDR2: MGHRA, YSYEKL. The CDR3 DNA follows: TGCGCCAGCAGCCAGATGGGACTAGCGGGGGGGCGTGAGACCCAGTACTTC. This gives the protein CASSQMGLAGGRETQYF.

The genes are TRBV28 and TRBJ2-3, with 10 nucleotides matching TRBD1. The V and J ends lost 8 bases and 4 bases, in that order; junction bases with no gene match: 6. From germline, CDR1 is MDHEN and CDR2 SYDVKM. This CDR3 has 14 residues. CDR3 sequence reads: CASQGTGVADTQYF. The CDR3 DNA is TGTGCCAGCCAAGGGACAGGGGTGGCAGATACGCAGTATTTT.

The gene calls are TRBV10-3 and TRBJ2-7; TRBD1 matches 7 bases. This CDR3 is 13 amino acids long. V lost 7 bases, J lost 0 bases, and 3 bases stayed unmatched. Germline loops: CDR1 ENHRY, CDR2 SYGVKD. The CDR3 is CAITRDSSYEQYF. The CDR3 coding sequence is TGTGCCATCACCAGGGACAGCTCCTACGAGCAGTACTTC.

V is TRBV10-1 and J is TRBJ1-3, with 7 bases lining up with TRBD1. The V and J ends lost 4 bases and 15 bases, in that order; junction bases with no gene match: 0. Looked up from germline, CDR1 is WNHNN and CDR2 is SYGVQD (reference sequence). This CDR3 is 9 amino acids long. CDR3: CASSGQGYF. CDR3 DNA sequence: TGCGCCAGCAGTGGACAGGGATATTTT.

V usage is TRBV5-1 and J usage is TRBJ2-5; the match to TRBD1 covers 9 bases. This CDR3 contains 14 residues. Germline loops: CDR1 SGHRS, CDR2 YFSETQ. With 4 bases clipped from V and 5 bases from J, the junction kept 6 bases outside the gene matches. The CDR3 nucleotides read TGCGCCAGCAGCCTACAGGGGGCGAGGGAGACCCAGTACTTC. This encodes CASSLQGARETQYF.